This TCR beta chain was obtained from a study of graft-versus-host responses after intestinal transplantation. Across the whole study: Tacrolimus plus steroids were given to all recipients for approximately 3 years, preceded by anti-thymocyte globulin induction. Study results and limitations: There were GvH clones found in recipient marrow, and some of them appeared first in ileum or blood. Declining HvG levels early post-transplant were linked to peak circulating GvH clone levels.

From germline, CDR1 is MNHNY and CDR2 SVGAGI (reference sequence). The V end was cut by 6 bases, the J end by 0 bases, with 6 bases between. CDR3 length equals 13 residues. On this clone: Its target is not known.

Profiling relied on immunoSEQ multiplex PCR, and the TCRdb table lists in-frame clones only, not all of them. The data hold some 120,000 clones, with about nine tenths observed a single time. The receptor was derived from a human donor who received an intestinal transplant. J is TRBJ1-5 and V is TRBV6-6; D might be TRBD1 (6 bases). The input for sequencing was unstimulated CD4+ T cells sorted from spleen or lymph node cells, taken before intestinal transplant. The CDR3 loop is CASRTGSNQPQHF. The CDR3 nucleotides read TGTGCCAGCAGGACAGGTAGCAATCAGCCCCAGCATTTT.